The 32 T cell receptor beta chains in this list originate from one sample, sequenced in a study of post-analysis software for immune sequencing data. The TCR beta cDNA libraries contained unique molecular identifiers. TCRdb reprocessed the PCR reads with MiXCR, giving one entry per CDR3 protein. Here the sample spans more than 450,000 distinct CDR3 sequences, around 44% being singletons. The study's findings and limits: Patients showed TRBV5-6, TRBV5-1 and TRBV20-1 among five TRBV segments more frequent than in controls.

For these TCRs, the target antigens are not known. Sequenced sample: blood. The receptor set was obtained from a girl under 18 with multiple sclerosis.

The rearrangement uses TRBV20-1 and TRBJ1-2; D call uncertain. V lost 0 bases and J 3 bases, leaving 8 bases between the germline ends. CDR3 size: 13 residues. Germline CDR1 reads DFQATT; CDR2 reads SNEGSKA (reference sequence). The CDR3 DNA follows: TGCAGTGCTAGAGACCTCACGTACTATGGCTACACCTTC. It codes for CSARDLTYYGYTF.

This chain uses TRBV10-3 with TRBJ2-1; 8 bases are shared with TRBD1. CDR3 length equals 14 residues. Trimming cost V 6 bases and J 5 bases; bases outside gene matches: 6. Germline CDR1 is ENHRY and CDR2 is SYGVKD. For the CDR3, the DNA is TGTGCCATCAGCTCCAGGGGGCTCCACAATGAGCAGTTCTTC. The encoded protein is CAISSRGLHNEQFF.

The rearrangement uses TRBV12-3 or TRBV12-4 and TRBJ2-3, with D maybe TRBD2 (5 bases). The CDR3 consists of 16 residues. V lost 2 bases and J 0 bases, leaving 12 bases between the germline ends. CDR3 protein: CASSLLATTSTDTQYF. CDR3 DNA sequence: TGTGCCAGCAGTTTATTAGCGACGACTAGCACAGATACGCAGTATTTT.

The V gene is TRBV6-2 or TRBV6-3, the J gene TRBJ2-1, with TRBD2 matching 15 bases. J gave up 5 bases and V 2 bases, and 10 bases lay outside the gene matches. CDR1 and CDR2 (germline): MNHEY, SVGEGT. This CDR3 is 19 amino acids long. In DNA form, the CDR3 reads TGTGCCAGCAGTTACAGGTTGGGACTAGCGGGAGGACTTAACAATGAGCAGTTCTTC. It codes for CASSYRLGLAGGLNNEQFF.

V usage is TRBV10-3 and J usage is TRBJ2-5; weak D call: TRBD2 (5 bases). V was clipped by 10 bases and J by 5 bases, with 17 bases between them. This CDR3 is built from 13 residues. Per the germline V gene, CDR1 is ENHRY and CDR2 is SYGVKD. CDR3 in amino acids: CATVREGGETQYF. The CDR3 DNA is TGTGCCACTGTAAGAGAGGGTGGGGAGACCCAGTACTTC.

J is TRBJ2-7 and V is TRBV6-5, with D uncertain. The V and J ends lost 0 bases and 0 bases respectively, with 9 bases between them. Germline CDR1 is MNHEY and CDR2 is SVGAGI. The CDR3 totals 15 residues. The CDR3 bases are TGTGCCAGCAGTTACTCTGGCGGCCTCTCCTACGAGCAGTACTTC. The encoded protein is CASSYSGGLSYEQYF.

J is TRBJ1-2 and V is TRBV3-1; 7 bases fit TRBD1. The junction had 3 bases not matched to a gene; V was cut back by 0 bases and J by 8 bases. The germline gives CDR1 LGHDT, CDR2 YNNKEL (reference sequence). CDR3 length: 13 residues. CDR3 sequence: CASSQEQGKGYTF. Here the CDR3 DNA reads TGTGCCAGCAGCCAAGAACAGGGGAAAGGCTACACCTTC.

There are a few counts of this clonotype. The J gene is TRBJ1-1, the V gene TRBV6-5, with 7 bases that match TRBD1. Trimming took 5 bases from V and 11 from J; bases not matched to a gene: 5. The CDR3 is made up of 11 amino acids. The V gene's germline CDR1 is MNHEY and CDR2 SVGAGI. For the CDR3, the DNA is TGTGCCAGCAGTGCGGGACAGAGGGCTTTCTTT. It translates to CASSAGQRAFF.

The table lists this clonotype with a few counts. The V call is TRBV20-1, the J call TRBJ1-1; D call uncertain. Trimming removed 4 bases at V and 9 bases at J, with 15 bases between. CDR3 length: 12 residues. Germline V gene sequence: CDR1 DFQATT, CDR2 SNEGSKA (reference sequence). The CDR3 spells CSAKIRPDQAFF. CDR3 nucleotide sequence: TGCAGTGCTAAGATCCGGCCAGATCAAGCTTTCTTT.

The chain joins TRBV6-6 to TRBJ2-3; a weak D match, TRBD1 (5 bases). The CDR3 runs 13 residues. CDR1 MNHNY and CDR2 SVGAGI come from the germline V gene (reference sequence). V lost 6 bases and J lost 9, with 16 bases in between. This chain's CDR3 is CASREPTGDTQYF. DNA of the CDR3: TGTGCCAGCAGGGAACCCACAGGAGACACGCAGTATTTT.

The chain has TRBV20-1 and TRBJ2-2; 8 bases match TRBD1. The germline CDR1 and CDR2 sequences are DFQATT and SNEGSKA (reference sequence). V dropped 6 bases and J dropped 6; count of bases not matched to a gene: 9. CDR3 size: 14 residues. The CDR3 sequence: CSATVPGGSGELFF. The DNA of the CDR3 is TGCAGTGCCACAGTGCCAGGGGGCTCCGGGGAGCTGTTTTTT.

The J gene is TRBJ1-2, the V gene TRBV4-1, with a possible D match to TRBD1 (6 bases). Germline values: CDR1 MGHRA, CDR2 YSYEKL. With 5 bases removed from V and 4 bases from J, the gap between germline ends came to 17 bases. CDR3 size: 15 residues. CDR3 in DNA: TGCGCCAGCAGCTCTCGGACAGCCGGTCGCTATGGCTACACCTTC. This encodes CASSSRTAGRYGYTF.

With respect to this clonotype: At one of its ends the junction is not consistent with the germline gene, which may arise from a read error. The genes are TRBV6-1 and TRBJ2-7, with D tentatively TRBD1 (6 bases). The germline CDR1 and CDR2 sequences are MNHNS and SASEGT. CDR3 length equals 14 residues. CDR3 protein: CASSVDRYYYEQYF. CDR3 in DNA: TGTGCTAGCAGTGTCGACAGGTATTACTACGAGCAGTACTTC.

A few counts support this clonotype. V is TRBV6-5 and J is TRBJ2-5; TRBD2 matches 11 bases. The germline CDR1 and CDR2 sequences are MNHEY and SVGAGI. CDR3 size: 16 residues. J lost 5 bases, V lost 2 bases, and 7 bases had no gene match. The CDR3 DNA reads TGTGCCAGCAGTTACCTTAGCGGGAGGGTCCGGGAGACCCAGTACTTC. Translation: CASSYLSGRVRETQYF.

The chain recombines TRBV12-3 or TRBV12-4 with TRBJ1-6; the match to TRBD1 covers 7 bases. The CDR3 loop spans 15 amino acids. The J segment lost 0 bases and the V segment lost 6 bases, leaving 2 bases of the junction unmatched. CDR3 loop: CASRGQISYNSPLHF. In DNA form, the CDR3 reads TGTGCCAGCAGGGGACAGATCTCCTATAATTCACCCCTCCACTTT.

This chain connects TRBV18 to TRBJ2-5; the D is unclear. Trimming removed 6 bases from V and 5 bases from J, with 19 bases in between. Germline lookup yields CDR1 KGHSH and CDR2 LQKENI. The CDR3 is 15 residues long. The CDR3, as DNA: TGTGCCAGCTCTCGAGGACCCATGGATGGGGAGACCCAGTACTTC. It specifies CASSRGPMDGETQYF. Full variable domain (outside the CDR3, taken from reference TRBV18 and TRBJ2-5): NAGVMQNPRHLVRRRGQEARLRCSPMKGHSHVYWYRQLPEEGLKFMVYLQKENIIDESGMPKERFSAEFPKEGPSILRIQQVVRGDSAAYFCASSRGPMDGETQYFGPGTRLLVL.

This clonotype was seen only a few times. The gene calls are TRBV7-9 and TRBJ1-2; no clear D. Germline CDR1 and CDR2: SEHNR and FQNEAQ (reference sequence). This CDR3 spans 13 amino acids. Trimming pared 4 bases from V and 5 bases from J, leaving 11 bases between. The DNA of the CDR3 is TGTGCCAGCAGCTATCGATCCGGATATGGCTACACCTTC. Translated: CASSYRSGYGYTF. Drawing the rest from reference TRBV7-9 and TRBJ1-2, the complete variable domain is DTGVSQNPRHKITKRGQNVTFRCDPISEHNRLYWYRQTLGQGPEFLTYFQNEAQLEKSRLLSDRFSAERPKGSFSTLEIQRTEQGDSAMYLCASSYRSGYGYTFGSGTRLTVV.

The gene calls are TRBV4-1 and TRBJ2-7; tentatively, D is TRBD2 (5 bases). Trimming took 3 bases from V and 2 from J, leaving 14 bases between them. CDR3 length: 15 amino acids. CDR1 MGHRA and CDR2 YSYEKL come from the germline V gene. CDR3 nucleotides: TGCGCCAGCAGCCAGTTGACCGAGACTACCTACGAGCAGTACTTC. Translated: CASSQLTETTYEQYF.

The chain links TRBV7-9 to TRBJ2-5; 7 bases match TRBD1. This CDR3 region has 14 residues. The germline gives CDR1 SEHNR, CDR2 FQNEAQ (reference sequence). V gave up 4 bases and J gave up 5 bases; unmatched junction bases: 7. The DNA of the CDR3 is TGTGCCAGCAGCTCGACAGGGATCGGGGAGACCCAGTACTTC. Translation gives CASSSTGIGETQYF.

This chain uses TRBV7-2 with TRBJ2-1; TRBD2 agrees at 10 bases. V was pared by 4 bases and J by 4 bases, with 4 bases of the junction left unmatched. This CDR3 spans 15 amino acids. Germline loops: CDR1 SGHTA, CDR2 FQGNSA. The CDR3 is CASSSLAGRYNEQFF. CDR3 nucleotides: TGTGCCAGCAGCTCACTAGCGGGAAGGTACAATGAGCAGTTCTTC.

This clonotype was seen more than once but under ten times. The chain links TRBV12-3 or TRBV12-4 to TRBJ2-1; a possible D gene is TRBD2 (5 bases). The ends were cut back, 2 bases at V and 7 bases at J, with 15 bases in the middle. The CDR3 runs to 15 residues. CDR3 nucleotide sequence: TGTGCCAGCAGTTTACGGGTTAGCGAGGTAAATGAGCAGTTCTTC. Translated: CASSLRVSEVNEQFF.

This clonotype was seen a handful of times. V and J are TRBV7-8 and TRBJ1-5, with 8 bases fitting TRBD1. V lost 4 bases, J lost 2 bases, and 7 bases stayed unmatched. Germline V CDR1 and CDR2: SGHVS, FQNEAQ. The CDR3 sequence is 16 residues long. The CDR3 region is CASSSAQGAGNQPQHF. As DNA, the CDR3 is TGTGCCAGCAGCTCGGCCCAGGGGGCAGGCAATCAGCCCCAGCATTTT.

This sequence joins TRBV6-5 and TRBJ2-3, with D perhaps given as TRBD1 or TRBD2 (5 bases each). This CDR3 region has 14 residues. Trimming took off 11 bases at V and 0 bases at J, with 15 bases between the two ends. From germline, CDR1 is MNHEY and CDR2 SVGAGI. The CDR3 region is CAARGAPSTDTQYF. The DNA for the CDR3 is TGTGCCGCCAGAGGGGCCCCGAGCACAGATACGCAGTATTTT.

The chain is built from TRBV6-5 and TRBJ1-2, with D uncertain. CDR3 length: 13 amino acids. Trimming cost V 2 bases and J 6 bases, with 10 bases left between them. CDR1 and CDR2 from the germline V gene are MNHEY and SVGAGI. CDR3 protein: CASSYLGLDGYTF. For the CDR3, the DNA is TGTGCCAGCAGTTACCTAGGGTTAGATGGCTACACCTTC.

V usage is TRBV10-3 and J usage is TRBJ2-5; TRBD1 or TRBD2 may be the D gene (6 bases each). V was clipped by 6 bases and J by 3 bases, with 20 bases between them. In germline, CDR1 is ENHRY, CDR2 SYGVKD. The CDR3 consists of 16 residues. CDR3 nucleotide sequence: TGTGCCATCAGCGATAGGACAGCCGGGGGAAAAGAGACCCAGTACTTC. It codes for CAISDRTAGGKETQYF.

This sequence joins TRBV12-3 or TRBV12-4 and TRBJ1-5, with a tentative D call TRBD1 (6 bases). V lost 6 bases to trimming and J lost 0 bases, with 18 bases between them. This CDR3 comprises 17 residues. The CDR3 spells CASSPEAGGPSNQPQHF. The CDR3 nucleotides read TGTGCCAGCAGCCCCGAGGCTGGGGGGCCTAGCAATCAGCCCCAGCATTTT.

A few counts support this clonotype. V and J are TRBV7-9 and TRBJ2-3; D unclear. V was cut by 5 bases and J by 6 bases, with 12 bases left in between. The CDR3 totals 13 residues. Germline values: CDR1 SEHNR, CDR2 FQNEAQ (reference sequence). For the CDR3, the DNA is TGTGCCAGCAGCCCCTCCCACTGGGATACGCAGTATTTT. Translated, it gives CASSPSHWDTQYF.

This clonotype was detected only a few times. V is TRBV12-3 or TRBV12-4 and J is TRBJ1-2; D unclear. This CDR3 is 9 amino acids long. Trimming took 5 bases from V and 10 from J, leaving 5 bases between them. The CDR3 loop is CASSPDYTF. Here the CDR3 DNA reads TGTGCCAGCAGTCCCGACTACACCTTC.

This clonotype has a handful of counts. J is TRBJ1-1 and V is TRBV6-1; TRBD1 agrees at 7 bases. This CDR3 region has 15 residues. The germline CDR1 and CDR2 sequences are MNHNS and SASEGT. V lost 6 bases to trimming and J lost 0 bases; unmatched junction nucleotides: 7. The CDR3 bases are TGTGCCAGCAGCCTCGACAGGGCCATGAACACTGAAGCTTTCTTT. Its translation: CASSLDRAMNTEAFF.

The CDR3 DNA is TGTGCCAGTAACCTTCGAGACGGAGCCTACGAGCAGTACTTC. Its translation is CASNLRDGAYEQYF. The rearrangement links TRBV19 to TRBJ2-4, with D unclear. The DNA end is more similar to TRBJ2-7, so the J call may be wrong. Germline CDR1 reads LNHDA; CDR2 reads SQIVND (reference sequence). This CDR3 region has 14 residues.

The chain carries TRBV5-1 and TRBJ1-2; TRBD1 aligns across 9 bases. The germline V gene encodes CDR1 SGHRS and CDR2 YFSETQ. This CDR3 region has 13 residues. V lost 5 bases, J lost 5 bases, and 4 bases stayed unmatched. CDR3: CASSAGTGYGYTF. DNA for the CDR3: TGCGCCAGCAGTGCCGGGACAGGGTATGGCTACACCTTC.

This clonotype has just a few counts. The V gene is TRBV7-9, the J gene TRBJ2-7; D may be TRBD1 (6 bases). Germline CDR1 and CDR2: SEHNR and FQNEAQ (reference sequence). Trimming shortened V by 5 bases and J by 0 bases, and 14 bases separated the two germline ends. This CDR3 contains 15 residues. The CDR3 protein is CASSTTGLDSYEQYF. The CDR3 DNA follows: TGTGCCAGCAGCACAACAGGGCTTGACTCCTACGAGCAGTACTTC.